The 26 T cell receptor beta chains given below trace back to one sample, sequenced in a study of shared clonotypes between healthy human individuals. Here immunoSEQ multiplex PCR was the method, and the copy in TCRdb shows in-frame clones only, minus some. In the table there are some 2,100,000 clones, almost 96% of which are singletons. The material sequenced was naive CD4+ T cells sorted from blood. Subset described: CD45RA+ positively selected. These receptors originate from a man between 18 and 29 years old in good health.

This rearrangement joins TRBV14 to TRBJ2-5; no clear D. Germline CDR1 reads SGHDN; CDR2 reads FVKESK. The CDR3 is made up of 12 amino acids. The V end was cut by 2 bases, the J end by 4 bases, with 5 bases between. CDR3 in amino acids: CASSQSVETQYF. DNA for the CDR3: TGTGCCAGCAGCCAAAGTGTAGAGACCCAGTACTTC.

The rearrangement joins TRBV6-1 to TRBJ2-1; the D is unclear. The V gene lost 8 bases and the J gene lost 8 bases, with 4 bases spanning the gap. This CDR3 has 9 amino acids. CDR1 and CDR2 from the germline V gene are MNHNS and SASEGT. The CDR3 loop reads CASSDEQFF. The CDR3 DNA is TGTGCCAGCTCCGATGAGCAGTTCTTC.

A single count supports this clone. Other nucleotide sequences from this sample produce the same CDR3. The chain uses TRBV6-1 and TRBJ2-3; no clear D gene. The CDR3 has 13 amino acids. V was clipped by 6 bases and J by 2 bases, with 9 bases between them. From germline, CDR1 is MNHNS and CDR2 SASEGT. CDR3 region: CASSDGFTDTQYF. DNA for the CDR3: TGTGCCAGCAGCGATGGCTTCACAGATACGCAGTATTTT.

The chain links TRBV19 to TRBJ2-1; D is undetermined. Germline V CDR1 and CDR2: LNHDA, SQIVND (reference sequence). V gave up 1 base and J gave up 2 bases, with 12 bases separating them. The CDR3 sequence is 16 residues long. CDR3 region: CASSIAMGRPYNEQFF. DNA of the CDR3: TGTGCCAGTAGTATAGCAATGGGCCGTCCCTACAATGAGCAGTTCTTC.

The chain has TRBV30 and TRBJ1-4, with 7 bases fitting TRBD1. V lost 0 bases and J lost 8; bases outside the gene matches: 9. The germline V gene encodes CDR1 GTSNPN and CDR2 SVGIG (reference sequence). The CDR3 runs to 15 residues. CDR3 DNA: TGTGCCTGGAGTGTACTCAGACAGGGAAAGGAAAAACTGTTTTTT. As protein: CAWSVLRQGKEKLFF. The full variable domain, in which reference TRBV30 and TRBJ1-4 provide the parts outside the CDR3, is SQTIHQWPATLVQPVGSPLSLECTVEGTSNPNLYWYRQAAGRGLQLLFYSVGIGQISSEVPQNLSASRPQDRQFILSSKKLLLSDSGFYLCAWSVLRQGKEKLFFGSGTQLSVL.

Here the CDR3 reads CASNGGTSNYGYTF. The DNA of the CDR3 is TGTGCCAGCAACGGAGGGACATCTAACTATGGCTACACCTTC. The V gene is TRBV6-5, the J gene TRBJ1-2; D is possibly TRBD1 (6 bases). Germline V gene sequence: CDR1 MNHEY, CDR2 SVGAGI. V shed 7 bases and J shed 0 bases, with 12 bases lying between them. The CDR3 length is 14 residues.

J is TRBJ2-7 and V is TRBV2; 15 bases map to TRBD2. The CDR3 loop spans 15 amino acids. V lost 10 bases, J lost 7 bases, and 11 bases stayed unmatched. CDR1 SNHLY and CDR2 FYNNEI come from the germline V gene. As DNA, the CDR3 is TGTGCCACCCGACCGCCGGGACTAGCGGGGGGAGAGCAGTACTTC. This encodes CATRPPGLAGGEQYF.

J is TRBJ2-2 and V is TRBV5-1, with TRBD1 identical over 9 bases. Germline loops: CDR1 SGHRS, CDR2 YFSETQ. V was clipped by 0 bases and J by 5 bases; unmatched bases: 5. The CDR3 is 16 amino acids. The CDR3 DNA is TGCGCCAGCAGCTTGGAGGGACAGGGATCAACCGGGGAGCTGTTTTTT. It is translated as CASSLEGQGSTGELFF.

This rearrangement joins TRBV6-4 to TRBJ2-1; D gene ambiguous. V was cut by 6 bases and J by 1 base, with 13 bases left in between. Germline V CDR1 and CDR2: MRHNA, SNTAGT. This CDR3 comprises 15 residues. For the CDR3, the DNA is TGTGCCAGCAGCCTCTTTTTCGGGTCCTACAATGAGCAGTTCTTC. It yields the protein CASSLFFGSYNEQFF.

The J gene is TRBJ1-5, the V gene TRBV2; D is ambiguous. The CDR3 extends over 12 amino acids. CDR1 and CDR2 from the germline V gene are SNHLY and FYNNEI. The V end lost 3 bases, the J end lost 6 bases, and 6 bases lay between the germline ends. The DNA for the CDR3 is TGTGCCAGCAGTGATGATAGTCAGCCCCAGCATTTT. This codes for CASSDDSQPQHF.

The chain is built from TRBV30 and TRBJ2-7; 9 bases are shared with TRBD2. The CDR3 consists of 14 residues. V trimming: 3 bases; J trimming: 5 bases; junction bases outside the gene matches: 8. Germline V lookup: CDR1 GTSNPN, CDR2 SVGIG (reference sequence). CDR3 residues: CAWRVLAGVHEQYF. CDR3 sequence (DNA): TGTGCCTGGAGGGTATTAGCGGGGGTCCACGAGCAGTACTTC. The full variable domain, its missing parts supplied by reference TRBV30 and TRBJ2-7, is SQTIHQWPATLVQPVGSPLSLECTVEGTSNPNLYWYRQAAGRGLQLLFYSVGIGQISSEVPQNLSASRPQDRQFILSSKKLLLSDSGFYLCAWRVLAGVHEQYFGPGTRLTVT.

This chain connects TRBV19 to TRBJ2-7; 7 nucleotides align to TRBD2. The length of the CDR3 is 15 residues. Germline trimming cut 6 bases from V and 1 base from J; bases unmatched to any gene: 9. Germline values: CDR1 LNHDA, CDR2 SQIVND (reference sequence). For the CDR3, the DNA is TGTGCCAGTAGGGACCCCGGGACTACTTCCTACGAGCAGTACTTC. Protein sequence: CASRDPGTTSYEQYF.

The chain has TRBV7-2 and TRBJ2-1, with 11 bases identical to TRBD2. The CDR3 runs to 16 residues. The ends lost 5 bases at V and 6 bases at J; junction bases unmatched: 9. Germline V gene sequence: CDR1 SGHTA, CDR2 FQGNSA. The CDR3 reads CASSNRGTSGSNEQFF. CDR3 in DNA: TGTGCCAGCAGCAATCGGGGGACTAGCGGAAGCAATGAGCAGTTCTTC.

This rearrangement joins TRBV4-3 to TRBJ2-7, with a tentative D call TRBD1 (6 bases). The V gene lost 0 bases and the J gene lost 2 bases, with 11 bases spanning the gap. Germline V lookup: CDR1 LGHNA, CDR2 YSLEER. The CDR3 is 15 residues long. The CDR3 loop reads CASSQEGTSPYEQYF. The CDR3, as DNA: TGCGCCAGCAGCCAAGAAGGGACATCTCCCTACGAGCAGTACTTC.

The chain links TRBV18 to TRBJ2-3; 7 bases line up with TRBD2. Trimming at V came to 4 bases and at J to 5 bases, leaving 9 bases not matched to a gene. The CDR3 runs 15 residues. CDR1 is KGHSH, CDR2 LQKENI, per germline. The CDR3 nucleotides read TGTGCCAGCTCACTGTCGGGCGGGAGTGGAGATACGCAGTATTTT. Amino acid sequence: CASSLSGGSGDTQYF.

The chain links TRBV7-9 to TRBJ1-3; D remains ambiguous. The CDR3 is made up of 14 amino acids. Per the germline V gene, CDR1 is SEHNR and CDR2 is FQNEAQ (reference sequence). Trimming took 11 bases from V and 0 from J, leaving 14 bases between them. The CDR3 here is CASLAGNSGNTIYF. In DNA form, the CDR3 reads TGTGCCTCCCTGGCGGGGAACTCTGGAAACACCATATATTTT.

The chain couples TRBV10-3 to TRBJ2-7, with 10 bases that match TRBD1. After removal of 1 base from V and 1 base from J, the junction contained 4 bases not matched to a gene. The germline gives CDR1 ENHRY, CDR2 SYGVKD. The CDR3 is 16 residues long. The CDR3 is CAISEWGQGSSYEQYF. CDR3 coding DNA: TGTGCCATCAGTGAGTGGGGACAGGGGTCATCCTACGAGCAGTACTTC.

In DNA, the CDR3 is TGTGCCTGGAGTTCTATTACCCGCACAGATACGCAGTATTTT. Protein sequence: CAWSSITRTDTQYF. This chain links TRBV30 with TRBJ2-3; no clear D gene. The V gene's germline CDR1 is GTSNPN and CDR2 SVGIG (reference sequence). The CDR3 extends over 14 amino acids. V dropped 2 bases and J dropped 1 base, with 10 bases sitting between them. Full variable domain (rest looked up from reference TRBV30 and TRBJ2-3): SQTIHQWPATLVQPVGSPLSLECTVEGTSNPNLYWYRQAAGRGLQLLFYSVGIGQISSEVPQNLSASRPQDRQFILSSKKLLLSDSGFYLCAWSSITRTDTQYFGPGTRLTVL.

V is TRBV15 and J is TRBJ2-2; D may match TRBD1 or TRBD2 (5 bases each). Germline V gene lookup returns CDR1 LNHNV and CDR2 YYDKDF (reference sequence). There are 16 residues in the CDR3. Trimming took off 1 base at V and 1 base at J, with 10 bases between the two ends. CDR3 DNA: TGTGCCACCAGCAGAGGACGGGGACGGAACACCGGGGAGCTGTTTTTT. Residues: CATSRGRGRNTGELFF.

Points on this clone: Other DNA sequences in the same sample also yield this CDR3. The chain joins TRBV28 to TRBJ1-1; D is undetermined. Deletions cut 3 bases from V and 1 base from J, with 9 bases between. Germline loops: CDR1 MDHEN, CDR2 SYDVKM. The CDR3 sequence is 14 residues long. In DNA, the CDR3 is TGTGCCAGCAGTTTCCCGGGAGGGAACACTGAAGCTTTCTTT. Its translation: CASSFPGGNTEAFF.

The chain uses TRBV6-1 and TRBJ2-2, with TRBD1 identical over 7 bases. The CDR3 is 12 amino acids. Trimming at V came to 5 bases and at J to 6 bases, leaving 0 bases not matched to a gene. CDR1 MNHNS and CDR2 SASEGT come from the germline V gene. The CDR3 loop is CASSQGAGELFF. The DNA of the CDR3 is TGTGCCAGCAGTCAGGGGGCCGGGGAGCTGTTTTTT.

This clone appeared once. Within the sample, other DNA sequences also encode this same CDR3. The rearrangement joins TRBV20-1 to TRBJ1-1; D remains ambiguous. V shed 6 bases and J shed 0 bases, with 5 bases lying between them. The germline CDR1 and CDR2 sequences are DFQATT and SNEGSKA (reference sequence). The CDR3 length is 11 residues. CDR3 DNA: TGCAGTGCACGGGTGAACACTGAAGCTTTCTTT. As protein: CSARVNTEAFF.

The CDR3 here is CASSLSGTRIPVEQYF. The DNA for the CDR3 is TGTGCCAGCAGTTTAAGCGGAACTCGGATTCCCGTGGAGCAGTACTTC. This chain connects TRBV27 to TRBJ2-7, with D maybe TRBD2 (5 bases). The germline CDR1 and CDR2 sequences are MNHEY and SMNVEV (reference sequence). The V end was cut by 2 bases, the J end by 7 bases, with 21 bases between. There are 16 residues in the CDR3.

This clone was found once. Additional DNA sequences in this sample encode the identical CDR3. The chain couples TRBV5-1 to TRBJ2-3; 11 bases are a match to TRBD2. The CDR3 covers 16 residues. CDR1 and CDR2 from the germline V gene are SGHRS and YFSETQ. Losses at the gene ends were 0 bases for V and 6 bases for J; bases not matched to a gene: 6. The CDR3 reads CASSLDLAGGTDTQYF. The CDR3 DNA reads TGCGCCAGCAGCTTGGATCTAGCGGGAGGTACGGATACGCAGTATTTT.

The chain recombines TRBV7-2 with TRBJ2-5; D tentatively fits TRBD1 or TRBD2 (6 bases each). Germline loops: CDR1 SGHTA, CDR2 FQGNSA. V was cut by 6 bases and J by 5 bases, with 31 bases left in between. CDR3 length: 19 residues. CDR3 sequence (DNA): TGTGCCAGCAGGATCGGATGGAGGGGGACCTATTTAGGGAGCGAGACCCAGTACTTC. This gives the protein CASRIGWRGTYLGSETQYF.

The rearrangement uses TRBV28 and TRBJ1-4, with D uncertain. The CDR3 is made up of 11 amino acids. CDR1 is MDHEN, CDR2 SYDVKM, per germline. The V and J ends lost 10 bases and 7 bases respectively, with 10 bases between them. The CDR3 region has the DNA TGTGCCACCCAGTGGCGTGAAAAACTGTTTTTT. It encodes CATQWREKLFF. Drawing the rest from reference TRBV28 and TRBJ1-4, the complete variable domain is DVKVTQSSRYLVKRTGEKVFLECVQDMDHENMFWYRQDPGLGLRLIYFSYDVKMKEKGDIPEGYSVSREKKERFSLILESASTNQTSMYLCATQWREKLFFGSGTQLSVL.